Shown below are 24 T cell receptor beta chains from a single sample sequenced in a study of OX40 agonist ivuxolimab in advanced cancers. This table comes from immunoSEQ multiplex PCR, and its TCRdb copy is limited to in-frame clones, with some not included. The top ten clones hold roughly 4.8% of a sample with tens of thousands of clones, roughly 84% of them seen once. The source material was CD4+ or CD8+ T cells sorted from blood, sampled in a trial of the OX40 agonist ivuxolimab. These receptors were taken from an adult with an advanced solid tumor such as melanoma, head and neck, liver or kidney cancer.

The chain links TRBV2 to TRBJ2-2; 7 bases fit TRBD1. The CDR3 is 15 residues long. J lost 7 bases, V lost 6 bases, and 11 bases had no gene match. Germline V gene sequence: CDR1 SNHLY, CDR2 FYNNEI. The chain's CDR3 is CASRTKQGLSGELFF. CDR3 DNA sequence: TGTGCCAGCAGAACGAAACAGGGGCTTAGCGGGGAGCTGTTTTTT. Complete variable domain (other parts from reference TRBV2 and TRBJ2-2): EPEVTQTPSHQVTQMGQEVILRCVPISNHLYFYWYRQILGQKVEFLVSFYNNEISEKSEIFDDQFSVERPDGSNFTLKIRSTKLEDSAMYFCASRTKQGLSGELFFGEGSRLTVL.

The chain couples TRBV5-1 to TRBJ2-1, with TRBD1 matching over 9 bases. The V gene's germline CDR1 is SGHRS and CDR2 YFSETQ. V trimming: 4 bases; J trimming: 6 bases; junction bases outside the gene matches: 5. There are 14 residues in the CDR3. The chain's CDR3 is CASSMGQGPNEQFF. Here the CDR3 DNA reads TGCGCCAGCAGCATGGGACAGGGCCCCAATGAGCAGTTCTTC. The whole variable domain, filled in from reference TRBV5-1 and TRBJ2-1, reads KAGVTQTPRYLIKTRGQQVTLSCSPISGHRSVSWYQQTPGQGLQFLFEYFSETQRNKGNFPGRFSGRQFSNSRSEMNVSTLELGDSALYLCASSMGQGPNEQFFGPGTRLTVL.

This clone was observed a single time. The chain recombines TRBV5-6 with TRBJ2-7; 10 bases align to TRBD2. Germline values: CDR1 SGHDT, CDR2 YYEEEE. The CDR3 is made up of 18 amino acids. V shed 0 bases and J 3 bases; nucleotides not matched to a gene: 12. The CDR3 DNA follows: TGTGCCAGCAGCTTGGCTGGACAGGGACTAGCGAGGAGCTACGAGCAGTACTTC. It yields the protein CASSLAGQGLARSYEQYF.

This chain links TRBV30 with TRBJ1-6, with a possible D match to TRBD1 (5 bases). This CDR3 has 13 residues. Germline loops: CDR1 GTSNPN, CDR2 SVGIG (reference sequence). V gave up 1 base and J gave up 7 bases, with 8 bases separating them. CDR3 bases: TGTGCCTGGAGTGGGGGGGAAAATTCACCCCTCCACTTT. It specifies CAWSGGENSPLHF. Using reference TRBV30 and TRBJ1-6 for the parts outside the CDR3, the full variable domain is SQTIHQWPATLVQPVGSPLSLECTVEGTSNPNLYWYRQAAGRGLQLLFYSVGIGQISSEVPQNLSASRPQDRQFILSSKKLLLSDSGFYLCAWSGGENSPLHFGNGTRLTVT.

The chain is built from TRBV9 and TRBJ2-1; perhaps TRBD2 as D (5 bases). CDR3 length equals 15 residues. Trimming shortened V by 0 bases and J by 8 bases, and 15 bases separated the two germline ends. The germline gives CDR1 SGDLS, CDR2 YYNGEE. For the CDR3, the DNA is TGTGCCAGCAGCGTAGGGCAAGGGCCGAGGGATGAGCAGTTCTTC. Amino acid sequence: CASSVGQGPRDEQFF.

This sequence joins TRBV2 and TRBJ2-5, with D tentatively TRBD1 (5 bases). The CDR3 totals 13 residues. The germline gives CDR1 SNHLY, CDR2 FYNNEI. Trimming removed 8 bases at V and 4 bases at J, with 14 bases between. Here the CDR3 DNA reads TGTGCCAGCGATCGGGCTAGGGGAGAGACCCAGTACTTC. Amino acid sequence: CASDRARGETQYF.

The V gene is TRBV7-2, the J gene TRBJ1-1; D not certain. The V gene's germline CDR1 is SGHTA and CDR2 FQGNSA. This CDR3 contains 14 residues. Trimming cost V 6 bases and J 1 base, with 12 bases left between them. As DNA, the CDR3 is TGTGCCAGCAGTCACGGGTTGGGGAACACTGAAGCTTTCTTT. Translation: CASSHGLGNTEAFF.

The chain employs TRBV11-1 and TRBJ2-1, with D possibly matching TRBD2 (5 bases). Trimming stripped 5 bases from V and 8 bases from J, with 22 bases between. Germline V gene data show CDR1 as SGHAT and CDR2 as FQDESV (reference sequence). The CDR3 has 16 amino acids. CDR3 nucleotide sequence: TGTGCCAGCAGCCGCCCCCCAGCGGTAGAGGCCGATGAGCAGTTCTTC. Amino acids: CASSRPPAVEADEQFF.

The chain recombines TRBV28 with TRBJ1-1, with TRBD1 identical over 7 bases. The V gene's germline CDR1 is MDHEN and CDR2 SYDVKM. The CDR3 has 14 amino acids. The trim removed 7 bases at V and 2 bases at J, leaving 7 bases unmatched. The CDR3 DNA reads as TGTGCCAGCACTCCTTGGGACAGCAACACTGAAGCTTTCTTT. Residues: CASTPWDSNTEAFF.

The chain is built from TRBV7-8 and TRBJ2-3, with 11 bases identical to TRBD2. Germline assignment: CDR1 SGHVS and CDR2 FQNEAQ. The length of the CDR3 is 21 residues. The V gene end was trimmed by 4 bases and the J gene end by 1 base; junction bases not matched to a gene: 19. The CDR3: CASSSPLIAGGPERRTDTQYF. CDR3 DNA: TGTGCCAGCAGCTCGCCTCTCATAGCGGGAGGGCCTGAGAGGCGCACAGATACGCAGTATTTT. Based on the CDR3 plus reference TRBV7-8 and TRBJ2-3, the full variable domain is GAGVSQSPRYKVAKRGQDVALRCDPISGHVSLFWYQQALGQGPEFLTYFQNEAQLDKSGLPSDRFFAERPEGSVSTLKIQRTQQEDSAVYLCASSSPLIAGGPERRTDTQYFGPGTRLTVL.

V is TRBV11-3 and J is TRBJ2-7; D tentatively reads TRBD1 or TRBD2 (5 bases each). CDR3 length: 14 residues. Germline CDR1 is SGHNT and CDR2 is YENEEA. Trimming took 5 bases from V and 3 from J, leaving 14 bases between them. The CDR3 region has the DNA TGTGCCAGCAGCGGAGACAGTGGGGGCTACGAGCAGTACTTC. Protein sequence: CASSGDSGGYEQYF.

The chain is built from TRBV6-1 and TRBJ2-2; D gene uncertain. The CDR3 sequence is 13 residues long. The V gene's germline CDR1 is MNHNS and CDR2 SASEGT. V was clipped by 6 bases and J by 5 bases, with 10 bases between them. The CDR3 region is CASRERLTGELFF. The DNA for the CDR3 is TGTGCCAGCAGGGAACGTTTGACCGGGGAGCTGTTTTTT.

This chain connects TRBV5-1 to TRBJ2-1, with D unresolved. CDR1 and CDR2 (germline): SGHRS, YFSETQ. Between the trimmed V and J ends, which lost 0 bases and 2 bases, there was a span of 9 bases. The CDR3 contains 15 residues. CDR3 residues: CASSLGSAAYNEQFF. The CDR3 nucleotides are TGCGCCAGCAGCTTGGGCAGCGCAGCCTACAATGAGCAGTTCTTC.

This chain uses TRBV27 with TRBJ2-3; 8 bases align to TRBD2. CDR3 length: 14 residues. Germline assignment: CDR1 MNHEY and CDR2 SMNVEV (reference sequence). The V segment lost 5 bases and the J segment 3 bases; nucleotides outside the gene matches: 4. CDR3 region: CASSKREKTDTQYF. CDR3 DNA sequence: TGTGCCAGCAGTAAGCGGGAGAAAACAGATACGCAGTATTTT.

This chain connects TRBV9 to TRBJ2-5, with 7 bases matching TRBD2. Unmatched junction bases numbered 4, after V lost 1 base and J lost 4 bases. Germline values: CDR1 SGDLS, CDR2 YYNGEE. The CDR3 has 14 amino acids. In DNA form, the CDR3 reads TGTGCCAGCAGCGTATTGGGAGGGAGAGAGACCCAGTACTTC. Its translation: CASSVLGGRETQYF.

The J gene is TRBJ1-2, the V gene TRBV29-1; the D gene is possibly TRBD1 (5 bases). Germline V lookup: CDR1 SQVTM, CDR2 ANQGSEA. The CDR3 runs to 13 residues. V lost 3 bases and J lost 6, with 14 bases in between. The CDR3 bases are TGCAGCGTTGATACGGGACGGCATCATGGCTACACCTTC. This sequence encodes CSVDTGRHHGYTF.

The CDR3 loop reads CASSKRGQLREQYF. CDR3 in DNA: TGTGCCAGTAGTAAGAGGGGACAGCTACGTGAGCAGTACTTC. The chain has TRBV19 and TRBJ2-5; 7 bases map to TRBD1. V shed 4 bases, J shed 11 bases, and the junction held 13 bases outside the gene matches. Looked up from germline, CDR1 is LNHDA and CDR2 is SQIVND (reference sequence). The CDR3 has 14 residues.

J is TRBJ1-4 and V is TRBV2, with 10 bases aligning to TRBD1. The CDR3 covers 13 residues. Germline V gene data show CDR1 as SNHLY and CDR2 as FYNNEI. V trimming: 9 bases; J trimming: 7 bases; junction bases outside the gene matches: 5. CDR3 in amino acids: CASRDRGGEKLFF. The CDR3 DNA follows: TGTGCCAGTAGGGACAGGGGAGGTGAAAAACTGTTTTTT.

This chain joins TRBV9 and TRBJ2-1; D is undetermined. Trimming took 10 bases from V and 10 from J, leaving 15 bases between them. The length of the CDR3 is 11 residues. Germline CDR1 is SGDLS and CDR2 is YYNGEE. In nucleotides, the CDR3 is TGTGCCGGAGAGTCCGGACCAGAGCAGTTCTTC. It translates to CAGESGPEQFF.

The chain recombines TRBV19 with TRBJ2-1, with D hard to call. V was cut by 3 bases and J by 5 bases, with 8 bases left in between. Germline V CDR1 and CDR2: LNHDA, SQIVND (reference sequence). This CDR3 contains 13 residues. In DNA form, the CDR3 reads TGTGCCAGTAGTATTTCCAGAAACAATGAGCAGTTCTTC. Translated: CASSISRNNEQFF.

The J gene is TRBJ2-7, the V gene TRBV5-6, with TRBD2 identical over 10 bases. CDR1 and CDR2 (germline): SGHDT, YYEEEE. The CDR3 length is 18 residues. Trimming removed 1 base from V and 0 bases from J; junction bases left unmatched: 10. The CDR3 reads CASSLYGTSATSSYEQYF. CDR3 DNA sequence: TGTGCCAGCAGCTTGTACGGGACTAGCGCAACAAGCTCCTACGAGCAGTACTTC.

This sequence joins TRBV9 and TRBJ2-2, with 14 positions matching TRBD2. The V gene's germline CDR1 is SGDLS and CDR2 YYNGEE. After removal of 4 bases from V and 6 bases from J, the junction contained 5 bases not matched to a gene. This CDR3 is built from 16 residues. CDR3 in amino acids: CASSWTSGRSAGELFF. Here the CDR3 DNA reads TGTGCCAGCAGCTGGACTAGCGGGAGGTCGGCCGGGGAGCTGTTTTTT.

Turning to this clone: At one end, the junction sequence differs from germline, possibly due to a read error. The DNA for the CDR3 is TGTGCTAGCAGCTTAGCGCAGTTACCGACTAGCGGGAGCTCTAGCACAGATACGCAGTATTTT. The encoded protein is CASSLAQLPTSGSSSTDTQYF. V is TRBV7-7 and J is TRBJ2-3; 12 nucleotides agree with TRBD2. There are 21 residues in the CDR3. Looked up from germline, CDR1 is SSHAT and CDR2 is FNYEAQ (reference sequence).

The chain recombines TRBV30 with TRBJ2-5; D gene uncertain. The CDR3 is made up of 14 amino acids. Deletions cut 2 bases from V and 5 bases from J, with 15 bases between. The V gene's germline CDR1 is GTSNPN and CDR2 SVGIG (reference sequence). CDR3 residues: CAWSRKAVGETQYF. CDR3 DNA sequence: TGTGCCTGGAGTCGTAAGGCCGTCGGGGAGACCCAGTACTTC.